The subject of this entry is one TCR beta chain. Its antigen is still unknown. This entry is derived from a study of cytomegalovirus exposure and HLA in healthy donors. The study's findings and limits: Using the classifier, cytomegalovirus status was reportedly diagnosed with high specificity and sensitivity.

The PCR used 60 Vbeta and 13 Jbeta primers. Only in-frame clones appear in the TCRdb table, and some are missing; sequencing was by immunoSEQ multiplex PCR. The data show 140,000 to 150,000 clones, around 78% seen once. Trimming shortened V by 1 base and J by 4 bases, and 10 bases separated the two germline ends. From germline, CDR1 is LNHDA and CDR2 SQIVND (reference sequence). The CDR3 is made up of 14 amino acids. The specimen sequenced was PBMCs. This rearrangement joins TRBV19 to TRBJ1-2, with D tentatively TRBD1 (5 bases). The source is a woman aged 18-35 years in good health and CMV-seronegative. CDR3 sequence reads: CASSIATGAYGYTF. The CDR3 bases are TGTGCCAGTAGTATAGCTACAGGAGCCTATGGCTACACCTTC.